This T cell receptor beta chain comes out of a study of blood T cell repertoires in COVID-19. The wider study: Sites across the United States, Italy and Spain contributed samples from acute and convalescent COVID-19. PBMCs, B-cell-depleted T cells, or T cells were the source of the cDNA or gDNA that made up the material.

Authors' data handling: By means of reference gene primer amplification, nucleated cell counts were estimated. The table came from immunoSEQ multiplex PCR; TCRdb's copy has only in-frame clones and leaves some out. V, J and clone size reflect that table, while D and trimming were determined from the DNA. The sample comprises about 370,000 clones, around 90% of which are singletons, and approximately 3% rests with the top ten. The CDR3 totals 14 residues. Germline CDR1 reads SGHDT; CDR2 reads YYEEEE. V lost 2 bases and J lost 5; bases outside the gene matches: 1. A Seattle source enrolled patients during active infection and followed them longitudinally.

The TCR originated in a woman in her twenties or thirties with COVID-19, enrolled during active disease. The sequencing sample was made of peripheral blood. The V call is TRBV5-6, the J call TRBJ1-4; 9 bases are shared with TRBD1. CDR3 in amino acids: CASSFGTGNEKLFF. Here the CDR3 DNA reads TGTGCCAGCAGCTTCGGGACAGGGAATGAAAAACTGTTTTTT.